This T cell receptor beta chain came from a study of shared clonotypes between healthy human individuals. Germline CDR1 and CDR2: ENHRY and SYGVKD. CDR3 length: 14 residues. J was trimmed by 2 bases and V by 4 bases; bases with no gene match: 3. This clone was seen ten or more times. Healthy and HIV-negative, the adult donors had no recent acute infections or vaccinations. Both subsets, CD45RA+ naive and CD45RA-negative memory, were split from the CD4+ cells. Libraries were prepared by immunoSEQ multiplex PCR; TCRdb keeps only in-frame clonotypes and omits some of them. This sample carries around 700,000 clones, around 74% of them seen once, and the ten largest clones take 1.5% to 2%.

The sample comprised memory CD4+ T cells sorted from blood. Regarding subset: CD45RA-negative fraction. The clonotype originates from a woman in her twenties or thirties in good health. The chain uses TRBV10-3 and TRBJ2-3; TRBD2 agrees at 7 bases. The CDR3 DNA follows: TGTGCCATCAGTGGGGGGGGATTCACAGATACGCAGTATTTT. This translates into CAISGGGFTDTQYF.